Listed below are T cell receptor beta chains from one sample, sequenced in a study of T cells in localized non-small cell lung cancer. Sequencing used immunoSEQ multiplex PCR; TCRdb keeps in-frame clones, though not all of them. The repertoire holds around 40,000 clones, with roughly 84% as singletons. The sample here was PBMCs, taken before any cancer treatment. The receptors stem from a man aged 35-75 years with stage II lung adenocarcinoma. Both conserved end residues are trimmed from each CDR3.

v_call: TRBV7-9
cdr3_length: 13
j_call: TRBJ2-1
cdr3_aa: ASSHLAGRFDEQF

v_call: TRBV13
cdr3_length: 13
j_call: TRBJ1-2
cdr3_aa: ASSLGGTGAYGYT

v_call: TRBV7-2
cdr3_length: 12
j_call: TRBJ2-1
cdr3_aa: ASSQGGGINEQF

v_call: TRBV5-1
cdr3_length: 15
j_call: TRBJ2-5
cdr3_aa: ASSLGNGRGYQETQY

v_call: TRBV5-1
cdr3_length: 13
j_call: TRBJ1-1
cdr3_aa: ASSLDVRPNTEAF

v_call: TRBV19
cdr3_length: 12
j_call: TRBJ2-3
cdr3_aa: ASSVGGPRDTQY

v_call: TRBV10-3
cdr3_length: 13
j_call: TRBJ2-1
cdr3_aa: AISEPGTGDNEQF

v_call: TRBV4-1
cdr3_length: 14
j_call: TRBJ2-3
cdr3_aa: ASSQVGRPNTDTQY

v_call: TRBV4-1
cdr3_length: 13
j_call: TRBJ1-1
cdr3_aa: ASSQRQGATLEAF

v_call: TRBV29-1
cdr3_length: 13
j_call: TRBJ2-4
cdr3_aa: SVEDQGIAKNIQY

v_call: TRBV6-1
cdr3_length: 12
j_call: TRBJ2-5
cdr3_aa: ASSRDPRSETQY

v_call: TRBV6-5
cdr3_length: 13
j_call: TRBJ1-2
cdr3_aa: ASSYSGRVRGGYT

v_call: TRBV6-1
cdr3_length: 13
j_call: TRBJ2-3
cdr3_aa: ASSAAGAFTDTQY

v_call: TRBV30
cdr3_length: 13
j_call: TRBJ1-6
cdr3_aa: AWSVKRLYNSPLH

v_call: TRBV19
cdr3_length: 12
j_call: TRBJ1-2
cdr3_aa: ASSGLGGPTGYT

v_call: TRBV5-1
cdr3_length: 15
j_call: TRBJ2-1
cdr3_aa: ASSPWGTSSNYNEQF

v_call: TRBV7-9
cdr3_length: 14
j_call: TRBJ2-1
cdr3_aa: ASSDDRGPSYNEQF

v_call: TRBV9
cdr3_length: 11
j_call: TRBJ1-3
cdr3_aa: ASRGTGMNTIY

v_call: TRBV15
cdr3_length: 14
j_call: TRBJ1-2
cdr3_aa: ATSSAGTGPVYGYT

v_call: TRBV28
cdr3_length: 12
j_call: TRBJ2-1
cdr3_aa: ASSLTQGYNEQF

v_call: TRBV6-4
cdr3_length: 13
j_call: TRBJ2-1
cdr3_aa: ASSEQGLSYNEQF

v_call: TRBV11-3
cdr3_length: 12
j_call: TRBJ2-1
cdr3_aa: ASSLAGGYNEQF

v_call: TRBV6-6
cdr3_length: 11
j_call: TRBJ2-1
cdr3_aa: ASSRDWGDEQF

v_call: TRBV6-6
cdr3_length: 12
j_call: TRBJ1-5
cdr3_aa: ASSGLRGHGTQH

v_call: TRBV11-3
cdr3_length: 13
j_call: TRBJ2-1
cdr3_aa: ASSLDGGFRNEQF

v_call: TRBV7-2
cdr3_length: 15
j_call: TRBJ2-1
cdr3_aa: ASSLQTGGRGYNEQF